This TCR beta chain originates from a study of blood T cell repertoires in COVID-19 (dated by TCRdb to about 2020). Notes on the research overall: The collaborator samples originated in the United States, Italy and Spain and spanned the acute and convalescent phases of COVID-19. Subjects who had been exposed to COVID-19, were actively infected with it, or had recovered from it provided the deeply sampled blood TCRbeta repertoires that made up the dataset. The sample metadata nearly always contained a de-identified subject ID, COVID-19 status, age in years and sex. The prospective study material was composed of cDNA or gDNA derived from T cells, B-cell-depleted T cells, or PBMCs. Where available, HLA class I and class II types were taken from metadata supplied by the sample provider and were not determined by assay-based typing. The samples were drawn from the first 160 participants of the ongoing ImmuneRACE study and from 1,200 or so subjects provided by 6 global collaborators. The repertoires were released in a freely available public database meant as a resource for research on the immune response to SARS-CoV-2.

The sample holds one count of this clone. Its antigen target is currently unknown. Base qualities were left out, and no much larger clone turns up one base away. At one collaborating source in Seattle, patients were enrolled during active infection and were followed longitudinally through the course of disease. The collaborating institutions used their own protocols to collect whole blood in K2EDTA tubes. For TCRbeta analysis, collaborators shipped samples as frozen whole blood, isolated PBMCs, or DNA extracted from either of those sample types. Compared with germline, V lacks 5 bases and J lacks 3 bases; bases without a gene match: 3. The cysteine opens and the phenylalanine closes a CDR3 of 14 amino acids. The kept DNA is CDR3 alone, 42 bases in frame from the first base. The germline V gene supplies CDR1 SGHDT and CDR2 YYEEEE. General findings and caveats noted by the study authors: How much clinical and demographic metadata was included differed by source and by participant, and the metadata was provided uncurated.

TCRbeta CDR3 regions were amplified from genomic DNA by means of the immunoSEQ Assay, a bias-controlled multiplex PCR. On the study's bioinformatics: The number of nucleated cells in each sample was estimated by amplification of reference gene primers within the assay. Sequence reads were collapsed and filtered to measure the absolute abundance of every unique TCRbeta CDR3 rearrangement. For each sample, productive Simpson clonality was calculated as the square root of Simpson's diversity index across productive rearrangements. TCRdb provides this immuneACCESS table in a form limited to in-frame rearrangements. Some clones are lacking; in checked studies, under half of them reflect an unresolved V gene, and why the rest are absent is not known. V and J calls and clone size are given by that table; D and trimming were obtained from the DNA. The sample table shows 400,000 or so clones, and about nine tenths are seen once. The top ten hold 1.5% to 1.7% of the sample.

This receptor was obtained from a woman between 40 and 50 years old with COVID-19, enrolled during active disease. The chain was built from TRBV5-6 and TRBJ1-1; 11 central nucleotides agree with TRBD1. The sequencing input was peripheral blood. The CDR3 sequence is CASRTGQGDTEAFF. The DNA sequence follows: TGTGCCAGCAGGACGGGACAGGGGGACACTGAAGCTTTCTTT.